The present entry profiles one T cell receptor beta chain with its context. CDR3 length equals 16 residues. In germline, CDR1 is SGDLS, CDR2 YYNGEE. Trimming shortened V by 3 bases and J by 8 bases, and 21 bases separated the two germline ends. This entry comes from a study of cytomegalovirus exposure and HLA in healthy donors. The roughly 120-subject validation cohort, separate from the roughly 700-subject first cohort, included the donors. The assay was immunoSEQ multiplex PCR, and TCRdb's table has in-frame clones only and misses some. The profile shows 150,000 to 200,000 clones, 84% of them singletons.

The specimen sequenced was PBMCs. The rearrangement links TRBV9 to TRBJ2-1, with D possibly matching TRBD1 (5 bases). The receptor comes from a man aged 18 to 29 in good health and CMV-seropositive. The CDR3 sequence is CASSAVGNQGAHEQFF. The CDR3 DNA reads as TGTGCCAGCAGCGCAGTGGGCAACCAGGGTGCCCATGAGCAGTTCTTC. Complete variable domain (other parts from reference TRBV9 and TRBJ2-1): DSGVTQTPKHLITATGQRVTLRCSPRSGDLSVYWYQQSLDQGLQFLIQYYNGEERAKGNILERFSAQQFPDLHSELNLSSLELGDSALYFCASSAVGNQGAHEQFFGPGTRLTVL.